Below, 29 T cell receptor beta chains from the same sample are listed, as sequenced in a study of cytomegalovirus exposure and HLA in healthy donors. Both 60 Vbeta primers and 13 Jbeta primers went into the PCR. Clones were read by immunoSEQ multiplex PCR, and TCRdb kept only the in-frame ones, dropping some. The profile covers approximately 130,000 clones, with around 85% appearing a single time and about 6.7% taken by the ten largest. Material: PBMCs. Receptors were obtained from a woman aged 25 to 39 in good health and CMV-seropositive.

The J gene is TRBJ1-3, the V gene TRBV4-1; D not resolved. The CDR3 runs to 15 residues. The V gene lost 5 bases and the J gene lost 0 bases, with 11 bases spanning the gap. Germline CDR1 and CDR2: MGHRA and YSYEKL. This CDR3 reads CASSAVRGSGNTIYF. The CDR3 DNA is TGCGCCAGCAGCGCGGTCCGGGGCTCTGGAAACACCATATATTTT.

CDR3 amino acids: CASGDGTAHYEQYF. CDR3 nucleotides: TGCGCCAGCGGGGATGGGACAGCCCACTACGAGCAGTACTTC. This chain connects TRBV5-1 to TRBJ2-7; 7 bases are a match to TRBD1. J gave up 3 bases and V 7 bases, and 10 bases lay outside the gene matches. Per germline, CDR1 SGHRS and CDR2 YFSETQ. The CDR3 consists of 14 residues.

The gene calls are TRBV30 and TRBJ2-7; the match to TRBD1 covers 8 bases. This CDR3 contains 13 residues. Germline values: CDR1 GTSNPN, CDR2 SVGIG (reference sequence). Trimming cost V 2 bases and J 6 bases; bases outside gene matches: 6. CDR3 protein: CAWSPRTGSEQYF. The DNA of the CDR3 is TGTGCCTGGAGTCCGCGGACAGGGAGCGAGCAGTACTTC.

The CDR3 protein is CASSSTGLPPYEQYF. As DNA, the CDR3 is TGTGCCAGCAGTTCGACAGGGCTCCCACCCTACGAGCAGTACTTC. The rearrangement uses TRBV6-1 and TRBJ2-7, with TRBD1 matching 7 bases. This CDR3 region has 15 residues. V lost 5 bases to trimming and J lost 2 bases; unmatched junction nucleotides: 9. Germline V lookup: CDR1 MNHNS, CDR2 SASEGT.

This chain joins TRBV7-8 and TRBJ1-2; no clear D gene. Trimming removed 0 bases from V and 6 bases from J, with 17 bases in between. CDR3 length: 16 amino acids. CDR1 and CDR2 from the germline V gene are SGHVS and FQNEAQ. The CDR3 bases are TGTGCCAGCAGCTTAGCTGCGGTGGGGAGGGAGGATGGCTACACCTTC. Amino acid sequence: CASSLAAVGREDGYTF.

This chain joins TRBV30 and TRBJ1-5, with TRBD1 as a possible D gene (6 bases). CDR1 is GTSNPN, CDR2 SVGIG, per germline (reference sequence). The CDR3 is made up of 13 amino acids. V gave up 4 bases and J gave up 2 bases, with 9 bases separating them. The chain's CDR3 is CAWNAGGNQPQHF. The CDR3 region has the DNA TGTGCCTGGAACGCAGGGGGCAATCAGCCCCAGCATTTT.

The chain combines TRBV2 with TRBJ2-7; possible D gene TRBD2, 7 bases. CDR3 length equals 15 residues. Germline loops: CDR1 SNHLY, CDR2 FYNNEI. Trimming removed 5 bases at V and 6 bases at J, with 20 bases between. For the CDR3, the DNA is TGTGCCAGCAGTTTCGCGGGGGCCGTACTTGGCGAGCAGTACTTC. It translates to CASSFAGAVLGEQYF.

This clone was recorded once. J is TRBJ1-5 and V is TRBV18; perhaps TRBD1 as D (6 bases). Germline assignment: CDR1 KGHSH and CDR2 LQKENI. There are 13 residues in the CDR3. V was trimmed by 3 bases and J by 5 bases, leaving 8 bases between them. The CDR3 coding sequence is TGTGCCAGCTCACCGGGGACACATCAGCCCCAGCATTTT. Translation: CASSPGTHQPQHF.

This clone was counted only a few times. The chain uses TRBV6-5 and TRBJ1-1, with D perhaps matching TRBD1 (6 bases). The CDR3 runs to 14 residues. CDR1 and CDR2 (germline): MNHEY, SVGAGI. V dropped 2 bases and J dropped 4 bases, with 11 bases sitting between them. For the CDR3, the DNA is TGTGCCAGCAGTTACGTAGGGGGAACCACTGAAGCTTTCTTT. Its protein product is CASSYVGGTTEAFF.

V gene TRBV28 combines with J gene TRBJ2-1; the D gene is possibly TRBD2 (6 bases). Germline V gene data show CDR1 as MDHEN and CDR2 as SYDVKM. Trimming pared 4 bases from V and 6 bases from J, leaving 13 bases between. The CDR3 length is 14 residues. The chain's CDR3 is CASSSEGMGNEQFF. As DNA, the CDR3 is TGTGCCAGCAGTTCGGAGGGGATGGGCAATGAGCAGTTCTTC.

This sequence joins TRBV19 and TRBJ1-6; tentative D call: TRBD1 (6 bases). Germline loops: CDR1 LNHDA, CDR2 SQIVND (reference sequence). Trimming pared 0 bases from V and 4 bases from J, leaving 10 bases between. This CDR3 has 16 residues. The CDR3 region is CASSIDLTGYNSPLHF. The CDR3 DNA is TGTGCCAGTAGTATAGATCTGACAGGTTATAATTCACCCCTCCACTTT.

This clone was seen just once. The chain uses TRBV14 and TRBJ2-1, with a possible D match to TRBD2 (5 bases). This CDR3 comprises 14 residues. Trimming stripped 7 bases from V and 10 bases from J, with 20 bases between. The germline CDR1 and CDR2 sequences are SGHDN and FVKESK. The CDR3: CASMPLLTGSEQFF. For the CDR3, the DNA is TGTGCCAGCATGCCCTTACTAACGGGGTCCGAGCAGTTCTTC.

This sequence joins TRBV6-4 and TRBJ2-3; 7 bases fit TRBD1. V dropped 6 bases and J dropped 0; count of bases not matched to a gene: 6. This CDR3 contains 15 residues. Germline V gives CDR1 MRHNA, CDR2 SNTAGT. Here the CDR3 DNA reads TGTGCCAGCAGCAAGACAGGGATCAGCACAGATACGCAGTATTTT. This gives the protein CASSKTGISTDTQYF.

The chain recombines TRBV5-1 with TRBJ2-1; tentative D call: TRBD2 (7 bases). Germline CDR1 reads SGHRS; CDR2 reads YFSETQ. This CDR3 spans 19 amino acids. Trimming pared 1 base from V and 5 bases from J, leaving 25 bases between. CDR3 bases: TGCGCCAGCAGCTTGCGGCCGATGGAGGGGGGGGGTTGGAACAATGAGCAGTTCTTC. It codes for CASSLRPMEGGGWNNEQFF.

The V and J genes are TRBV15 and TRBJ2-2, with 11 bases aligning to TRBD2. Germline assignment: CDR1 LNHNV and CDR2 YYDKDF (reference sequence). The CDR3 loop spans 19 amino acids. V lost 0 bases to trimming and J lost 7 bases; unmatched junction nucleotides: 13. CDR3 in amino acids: CATSRELAGASREGGELFF. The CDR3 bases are TGTGCCACCAGCAGAGAACTAGCGGGGGCCTCACGGGAGGGCGGGGAGCTGTTTTTT.

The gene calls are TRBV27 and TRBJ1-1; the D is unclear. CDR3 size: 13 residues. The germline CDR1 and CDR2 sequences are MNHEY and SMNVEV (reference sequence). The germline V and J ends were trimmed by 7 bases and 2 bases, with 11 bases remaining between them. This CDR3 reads CASIPEGNTEAFF. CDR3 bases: TGTGCCAGCATCCCAGAGGGAAACACTGAAGCTTTCTTT.

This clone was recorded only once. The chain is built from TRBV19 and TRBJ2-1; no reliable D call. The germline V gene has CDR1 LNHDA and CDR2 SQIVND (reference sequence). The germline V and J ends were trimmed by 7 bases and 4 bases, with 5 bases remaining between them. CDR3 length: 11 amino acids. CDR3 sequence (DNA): TGTGCCAGTAACCGGTACAATGAGCAGTTCTTC. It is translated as CASNRYNEQFF.

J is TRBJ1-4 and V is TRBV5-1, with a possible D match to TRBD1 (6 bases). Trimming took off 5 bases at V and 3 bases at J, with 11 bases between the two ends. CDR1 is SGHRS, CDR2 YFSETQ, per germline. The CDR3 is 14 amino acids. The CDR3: CASRFGGPNEKLFF. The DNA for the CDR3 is TGCGCCAGCAGGTTCGGGGGGCCTAATGAAAAACTGTTTTTT. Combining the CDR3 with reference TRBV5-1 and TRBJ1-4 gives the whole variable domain KAGVTQTPRYLIKTRGQQVTLSCSPISGHRSVSWYQQTPGQGLQFLFEYFSETQRNKGNFPGRFSGRQFSNSRSEMNVSTLELGDSALYLCASRFGGPNEKLFFGSGTQLSVL.

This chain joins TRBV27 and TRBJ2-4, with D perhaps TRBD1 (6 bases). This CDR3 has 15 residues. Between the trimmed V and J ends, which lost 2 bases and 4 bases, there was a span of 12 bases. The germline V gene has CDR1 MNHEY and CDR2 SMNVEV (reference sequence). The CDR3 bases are TGTGCCAGCAGTTTAGTTCTGGGGGCGAAAAACATTCAGTACTTC. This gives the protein CASSLVLGAKNIQYF.

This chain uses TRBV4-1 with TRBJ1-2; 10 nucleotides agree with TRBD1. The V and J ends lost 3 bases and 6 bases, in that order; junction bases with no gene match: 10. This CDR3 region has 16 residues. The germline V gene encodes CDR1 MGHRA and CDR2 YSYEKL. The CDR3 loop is CASSHPGQTGGNGYTF. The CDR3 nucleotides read TGCGCCAGCAGCCACCCAGGCCAGACAGGGGGCAATGGCTACACCTTC.

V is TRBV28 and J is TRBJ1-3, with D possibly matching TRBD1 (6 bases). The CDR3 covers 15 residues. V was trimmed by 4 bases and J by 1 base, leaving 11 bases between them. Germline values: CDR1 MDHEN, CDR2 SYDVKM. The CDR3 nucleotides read TGTGCCAGCAGTTCAGGGGCTCCGTCTGGAAACACCATATATTTT. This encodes CASSSGAPSGNTIYF.

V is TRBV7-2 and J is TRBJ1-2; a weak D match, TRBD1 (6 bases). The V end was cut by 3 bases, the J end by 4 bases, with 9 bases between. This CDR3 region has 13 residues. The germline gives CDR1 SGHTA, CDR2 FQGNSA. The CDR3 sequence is CASSFGTSYGYTF. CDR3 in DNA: TGTGCCAGCAGCTTCGGGACATCCTATGGCTACACCTTC.

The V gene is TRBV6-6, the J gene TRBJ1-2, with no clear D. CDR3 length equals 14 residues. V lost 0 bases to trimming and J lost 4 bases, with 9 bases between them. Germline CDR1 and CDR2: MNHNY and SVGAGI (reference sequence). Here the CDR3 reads CASSYSVESYGYTF. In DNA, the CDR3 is TGTGCCAGCAGTTACTCGGTCGAGAGCTATGGCTACACCTTC.

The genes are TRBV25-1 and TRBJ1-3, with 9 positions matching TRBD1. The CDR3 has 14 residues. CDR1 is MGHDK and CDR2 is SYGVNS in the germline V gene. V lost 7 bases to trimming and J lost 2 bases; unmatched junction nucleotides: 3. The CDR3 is CASTHRGPGNTIYF. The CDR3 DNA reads TGTGCCAGCACCCACAGGGGGCCTGGAAACACCATATATTTT.

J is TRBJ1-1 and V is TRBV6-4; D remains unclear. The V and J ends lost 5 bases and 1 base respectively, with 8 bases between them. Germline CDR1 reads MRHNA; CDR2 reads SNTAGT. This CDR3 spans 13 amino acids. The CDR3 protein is CASSKEQNTEAFF. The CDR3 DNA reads TGTGCCAGCAGTAAAGAACAGAACACTGAAGCTTTCTTT.

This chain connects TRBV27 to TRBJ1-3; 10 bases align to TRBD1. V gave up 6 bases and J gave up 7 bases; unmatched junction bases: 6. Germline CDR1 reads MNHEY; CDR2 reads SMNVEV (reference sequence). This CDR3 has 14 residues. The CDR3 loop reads CASRRDRGLNTIYF. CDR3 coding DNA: TGTGCCAGCAGGCGGGACAGGGGACTGAACACCATATATTTT.

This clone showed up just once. The CDR3 DNA is TGTGCCAGCAGCTTAAGTGCGGAGACCCAGTACTTC. Amino acid sequence: CASSLSAETQYF. The chain is built from TRBV7-9 and TRBJ2-5; D not resolved. CDR3 length: 12 amino acids. V was shortened by 2 bases and J by 5 bases, with 6 bases between the two germline ends. From germline, CDR1 is SEHNR and CDR2 FQNEAQ (reference sequence). The whole variable domain, filled in from reference TRBV7-9 and TRBJ2-5, reads DTGVSQNPRHKITKRGQNVTFRCDPISEHNRLYWYRQTLGQGPEFLTYFQNEAQLEKSRLLSDRFSAERPKGSFSTLEIQRTEQGDSAMYLCASSLSAETQYFGPGTRLLVL.

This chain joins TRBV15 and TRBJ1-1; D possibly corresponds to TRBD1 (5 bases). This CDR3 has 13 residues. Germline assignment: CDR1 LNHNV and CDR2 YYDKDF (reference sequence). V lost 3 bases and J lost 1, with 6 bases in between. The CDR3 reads CATSSRENTEAFF. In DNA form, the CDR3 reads TGTGCCACCAGCAGCAGGGAGAACACTGAAGCTTTCTTT.

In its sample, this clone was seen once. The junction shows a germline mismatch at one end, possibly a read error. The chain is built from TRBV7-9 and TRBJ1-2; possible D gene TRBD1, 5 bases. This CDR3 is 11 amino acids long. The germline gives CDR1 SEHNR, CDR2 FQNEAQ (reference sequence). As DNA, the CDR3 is TGTTCCAGCAGCTCAGACAGAGGCTACACCTTC. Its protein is CSSSSDRGYTF.